The 20 T cell receptor beta chains below come from one sample, sequenced in a study of blood T cell repertoires in COVID-19. Method: immunoSEQ multiplex PCR; TCRdb's copy keeps in-frame clones and lacks some. The profile covers about 180,000 clones, with over 80% appearing a single time and under 10% taken by the ten largest. Sequences were obtained from peripheral blood. These receptors all come from a woman aged 70-85 years with COVID-19, enrolled during active disease.

This chain joins TRBV25-1 and TRBJ1-4; D is unresolved. V was shortened by 10 bases and J by 8 bases, with 17 bases between the two germline ends. This CDR3 has 13 residues. Germline CDR1 reads MGHDK; CDR2 reads SYGVNS. CDR3: CATAGLSGEKLFF. The CDR3 DNA sequence: TGTGCCACCGCCGGGTTAAGTGGAGAAAAACTGTTTTTT.

The chain combines TRBV19 with TRBJ2-4; possible D gene TRBD1, 7 bases. The CDR3 covers 14 residues. Trimming pared 4 bases from V and 11 bases from J, leaving 18 bases between. Germline assignment: CDR1 LNHDA and CDR2 SQIVND (reference sequence). This CDR3 is CASSTQGGFDFQYF. For the CDR3, the DNA is TGTGCCAGTAGTACCCAGGGGGGATTCGACTTTCAGTACTTC.

This chain links TRBV5-1 with TRBJ2-6; TRBD1 matches at 9 bases. The CDR3 covers 18 residues. Per the germline V gene, CDR1 is SGHRS and CDR2 is YFSETQ. Trimming removed 4 bases from V and 0 bases from J; junction bases left unmatched: 8. CDR3 in DNA: TGCGCCAGCAGCAACACGGGACAGGGCTACTCTGGGGCCAACGTCCTGACTTTC. Protein sequence: CASSNTGQGYSGANVLTF.

The V and J genes are TRBV29-1 and TRBJ1-4, with D tentatively TRBD1 (6 bases). The CDR3 extends over 12 amino acids. CDR1 and CDR2 from the germline V gene are SQVTM and ANQGSEA. V shed 0 bases and J shed 8 bases, with 7 bases lying between them. The chain's CDR3 is CSVEDTGEKLFF. The CDR3 DNA follows: TGCAGCGTTGAAGACACAGGGGAAAAACTGTTTTTT.

The rearrangement joins TRBV7-3 to TRBJ2-3; D unclear. Germline CDR1 is SGHTA and CDR2 is FQGTGA. The V end lost 1 base, the J end lost 9 bases, and 8 bases lay between the germline ends. The CDR3 is 12 residues long. CDR3 sequence: CASSLSGDTQYF. CDR3 DNA sequence: TGTGCCAGCAGCTTAAGCGGTGACACGCAGTATTTT.

This chain joins TRBV20-1 and TRBJ2-1; 10 nucleotides line up with TRBD2. After removal of 3 bases from V and 7 bases from J, the junction contained 6 bases not matched to a gene. The CDR3 covers 14 residues. Germline V gene data show CDR1 as DFQATT and CDR2 as SNEGSKA (reference sequence). CDR3 amino acids: CSASKAGGRNEQFF. Here the CDR3 DNA reads TGCAGTGCTAGTAAAGCGGGAGGGAGGAATGAGCAGTTCTTC.

The V and J genes are TRBV28 and TRBJ1-2; possible D gene TRBD1, 5 bases. Trimming pared 6 bases from V and 5 bases from J, leaving 16 bases between. The CDR3 is made up of 14 amino acids. In germline, CDR1 is MDHEN, CDR2 SYDVKM. Here the CDR3 DNA reads TGTGCCAGCAGCCGAGGAGGGGCGGGATATGGCTACACCTTC. Protein: CASSRGGAGYGYTF.

The chain links TRBV28 to TRBJ2-7; TRBD1 agrees at 7 bases. The trim removed 5 bases at V and 0 bases at J, leaving 4 bases unmatched. The germline V gene encodes CDR1 MDHEN and CDR2 SYDVKM. The CDR3 extends over 14 amino acids. The CDR3 spells CASSQQGSSYEQYF. CDR3 sequence (DNA): TGTGCCAGCAGTCAACAGGGGAGCTCCTACGAGCAGTACTTC.

The chain carries TRBV7-9 and TRBJ2-1; D uncertain. CDR3 length equals 11 residues. The V gene lost 5 bases and the J gene lost 9 bases, with 8 bases spanning the gap. Per the germline V gene, CDR1 is SEHNR and CDR2 is FQNEAQ (reference sequence). CDR3 residues: CASSPLSEQFF. CDR3 nucleotides: TGTGCCAGCAGCCCCCTAAGTGAGCAGTTCTTC.

The chain is built from TRBV9 and TRBJ2-3; maybe TRBD1 (5 bases). From germline, CDR1 is SGDLS and CDR2 YYNGEE. CDR3 length equals 14 residues. Deletions cut 1 base from V and 5 bases from J, with 11 bases between. CDR3: CASSVNAGRDTQYF. Here the CDR3 DNA reads TGTGCCAGCAGCGTAAATGCAGGGCGAGATACGCAGTATTTT. Full variable domain (rest looked up from reference TRBV9 and TRBJ2-3): DSGVTQTPKHLITATGQRVTLRCSPRSGDLSVYWYQQSLDQGLQFLIQYYNGEERAKGNILERFSAQQFPDLHSELNLSSLELGDSALYFCASSVNAGRDTQYFGPGTRLTVL.

This clone has just one count. The V and J genes are TRBV7-9 and TRBJ2-5; weak D call: TRBD2 (6 bases). The CDR3 has 14 amino acids. Germline loops: CDR1 SEHNR, CDR2 FQNEAQ (reference sequence). Trimming left V 5 bases short and J 9 bases short, with 19 bases between. The CDR3 reads CASSGEEKRRAQYF. The CDR3, as DNA: TGTGCCAGCAGCGGAGAGGAGAAGAGGAGGGCCCAGTACTTC.

The chain carries TRBV18 and TRBJ2-1, with a possible D match to TRBD1 (6 bases). Germline V gene lookup returns CDR1 KGHSH and CDR2 LQKENI. The V end lost 2 bases, the J end lost 0 bases, and 8 bases lay between the germline ends. CDR3 length: 15 amino acids. The CDR3 spells CASSPGRGSYNEQFF. In DNA, the CDR3 is TGTGCCAGCTCACCAGGCAGGGGCTCCTACAATGAGCAGTTCTTC.

This CDR3 is CAWSVRRGEKLFF. In DNA form, the CDR3 reads TGTGCCTGGAGTGTACGGAGGGGTGAAAAACTGTTTTTT. The chain links TRBV30 to TRBJ1-4, with a weak D call TRBD1 (5 bases). V was shortened by 0 bases and J by 7 bases, with 9 bases between the two germline ends. Looked up from germline, CDR1 is GTSNPN and CDR2 is SVGIG (reference sequence). The length of the CDR3 is 13 residues. The entire variable domain, with the rest obtained from reference TRBV30 and TRBJ1-4, is as follows: SQTIHQWPATLVQPVGSPLSLECTVEGTSNPNLYWYRQAAGRGLQLLFYSVGIGQISSEVPQNLSASRPQDRQFILSSKKLLLSDSGFYLCAWSVRRGEKLFFGSGTQLSVL.

In this sample, this clone turned up a few times. The rearrangement links TRBV28 to TRBJ2-7, with D perhaps TRBD1 (5 bases). There are 13 residues in the CDR3. Germline CDR1 and CDR2: MDHEN and SYDVKM. The V gene lost 8 bases and the J gene lost 0 bases, with 11 bases spanning the gap. DNA of the CDR3: TGTGCCAGCGGACACCCGAGCTCCTACGAGCAGTACTTC. It specifies CASGHPSSYEQYF.

The V and J genes are TRBV18 and TRBJ1-2; D is ambiguous. The V end was cut by 3 bases, the J end by 6 bases, with 14 bases between. The CDR3 has 14 residues. Germline V gives CDR1 KGHSH, CDR2 LQKENI. CDR3 residues: CASSPLDTLDGYTF. The CDR3 bases are TGTGCCAGCTCACCGTTAGACACACTAGATGGCTACACCTTC.

This clone was picked up many times. The rearrangement joins TRBV30 to TRBJ2-3; 12 bases agree with TRBD2. The junction had 6 bases not matched to a gene; V was cut back by 6 bases and J by 5 bases. CDR1 is GTSNPN, CDR2 SVGIG, per germline (reference sequence). The CDR3 consists of 14 residues. The CDR3 DNA reads TGTGCCTGTAGACTAGCGGGAGCCTTAGATACGCAGTATTTT. It encodes CACRLAGALDTQYF.

This clone was recorded only once. This chain uses TRBV30 with TRBJ2-7; perhaps TRBD2 as D (6 bases). Germline V gives CDR1 GTSNPN, CDR2 SVGIG (reference sequence). The CDR3 contains 13 residues. V was pared by 7 bases and J by 0 bases, with 13 bases between. CDR3 sequence (DNA): TGTGCCTTCCACAGACTAGGCTCCTACGAGCAGTACTTC. Encoded protein: CAFHRLGSYEQYF.

The rearrangement links TRBV5-4 to TRBJ1-6; TRBD1 is a possible D gene (6 bases). V was clipped by 0 bases and J by 7 bases, with 14 bases between them. CDR1 and CDR2 from the germline V gene are SGHNT and YYREEE (reference sequence). The CDR3 totals 16 residues. CDR3 nucleotide sequence: TGTGCCAGCAGCTTGGTAACAGGGAGGGGGAATTCACCCCTCCACTTT. It encodes CASSLVTGRGNSPLHF.

CDR3 in DNA: TGTGCCAGTAGCCCGCCCATGAGCGGGAGGGCCCGTCCGAATCAGTTCTTC. Residues: CASSPPMSGRARPNQFF. V usage is TRBV19 and J usage is TRBJ2-1; 10 positions agree with TRBD2. Germline lookup yields CDR1 LNHDA and CDR2 SQIVND (reference sequence). The CDR3 sequence is 17 residues long. The V and J ends lost 6 bases and 13 bases, in that order; junction bases with no gene match: 21.

The DNA of the CDR3 is TGTGCCAGCAGTTACTCTGGACAGGGCTGGTATGGCTACACCTTC. It yields the protein CASSYSGQGWYGYTF. This sequence joins TRBV6-5 and TRBJ1-2, with 8 bases identical to TRBD1. This CDR3 spans 15 amino acids. V was pared by 0 bases and J by 5 bases, with 5 bases of the junction left unmatched. Looked up from germline, CDR1 is MNHEY and CDR2 is SVGAGI.